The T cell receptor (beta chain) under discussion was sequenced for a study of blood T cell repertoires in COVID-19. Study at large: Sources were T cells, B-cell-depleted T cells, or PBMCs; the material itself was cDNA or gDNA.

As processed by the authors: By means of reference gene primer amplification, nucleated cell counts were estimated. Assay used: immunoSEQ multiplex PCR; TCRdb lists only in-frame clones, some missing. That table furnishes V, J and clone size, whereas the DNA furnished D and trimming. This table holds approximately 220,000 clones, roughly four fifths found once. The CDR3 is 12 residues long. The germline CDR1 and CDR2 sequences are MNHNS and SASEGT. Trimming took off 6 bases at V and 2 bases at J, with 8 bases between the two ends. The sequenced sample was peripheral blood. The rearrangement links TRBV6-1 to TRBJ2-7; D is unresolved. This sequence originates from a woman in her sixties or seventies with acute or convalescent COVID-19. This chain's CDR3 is CASRRQAYEQYF. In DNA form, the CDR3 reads TGTGCCAGCAGGAGACAAGCCTACGAGCAGTACTTC.